This TCR beta chain was sequenced for a study of T cell responses to AZD1222 COVID-19 vaccine (dated by TCRdb to the early 2020s). Study-wide context: A total of approximately 230 trial participants underwent TCR sequencing, of whom nearly 210 received two doses of AZD1222 and about 25 received two doses of the MenACWY control vaccine. Enrollment into the trials was organized by age into subgroups of 18-55, 56-69 and 70-plus years, and those subgroups contained roughly 160, 29 and 62 TCR-sequenced participants, respectively. On the study overall, not on this receptor specifically: A significant rise in spike-specific TCR breadth and depth was observed after two AZD1222 doses relative to day 0 and relative to MenACWY recipients. No day 14 peak-response samples were available, so repertoires were characterized only after the peak T cell response. Nearly half of unique spike-specific TCRs reportedly recognized epitopes outside regions mutated in the B.1.351 and B.1.1.7 variants. The vaccine-associated CD4 TCRs covered the entire spike protein, and the dominant responses fell in regions 160-218 and 743-854. Conclusions about previously exposed vaccinees are limited because only five or six AZD1222 recipients were SARS-CoV-2 seropositive at baseline. Most participants were white British and females outnumbered males, and the authors suggested that clonal diversity may have been underestimated. The 56-69-year group was small, and its depth increase did not reach significance, likely because of low power.

The time point label, as the study defines it: about 28 days (+/-7) after the second vaccine dose. Because spike-specific TCR depth and breadth did not differ between the two schedules, AZD1222 recipients who got a second dose at roughly 4 weeks were pooled with those who got a second dose at roughly 12 weeks. Vaccinee samples came from UK trials COV001 and COV002, including a single-blind randomized controlled phase 2/3 trial of AZD1222 (ChAdOx1 nCoV-19) in healthy adults. Trial participant PBMC samples were collected at day 0 and day 28 after the second dose for TCRbeta chain sequencing. A note on this clone: This clone's antigen is unknown. One base away there is no much larger clone; base qualities are not given.

Relative to germline, V is 0 bases shorter and J is 8 bases shorter, with 17 bases between their ends. From cysteine to phenylalanine, the CDR3 is 15 amino acids long. Solely the CDR3 DNA is kept, with 45 bases framed from the first base. Via the germline V gene, CDR1 is SGHTA and CDR2 FQGNSA. The CDR3 regions of human TCRbeta chains were analyzed by immunosequencing. As for the original processing: TCRs in the repertoires were compared against a reference library of SARS-CoV-2-specific TCRs that had been generated with the MIRA antigen-specificity platform. Breadth was defined as the fraction of unique TCRs that were SARS-CoV-2-associated. Depth was defined as the fraction of total T cells that were SARS-CoV-2-associated. Using the MIRA data, every spike-specific TCR was mapped to the spike region that the TCR reacted to and assigned to either a CD4 or a CD8 class. Log10-transformed breadth and depth values were compared by one-way ANOVA with Sidak's multiple comparisons tests. TCRdb's version of the immuneACCESS table is confined to in-frame rearrangements and falls short of the full clone set. An unresolved V gene accounts for under half of the shortfall where checked; the remainder is of unknown origin. The V and J calls and clone size come from that table; D and trimming were worked out from the DNA. The sample table shows about 90,000 clones, and around 84% are seen once. The ten largest account for 4.5% of the sample.

The chain joins TRBV7-2 to TRBJ2-7; TRBD2 is a possible D gene, resting on 6 matching bases. Sequenced material: peripheral blood, taken 28 days after the second AZD1222 dose. The clonotype comes from an adult who received the AZD1222 COVID-19 vaccine. The CDR3 amino acid sequence is: CASSLAGRDGIKQYF. The bases read TGTGCCAGCAGCTTAGCTGGGCGGGACGGAATTAAGCAGTACTTC. The entire variable domain, with the stretches around the CDR3 drawn from the reference TRBV7-2 and TRBJ2-7 proteins, is GAGVSQSPSNKVTEKGKDVELRCDPISGHTALYWYRQSLGQGLEFLIYFQGNSAPDKSGLPSDRFSAERTGGSVSTLTIQRTQQEDSAVYLCASSLAGRDGIKQYFGPGTRLTVT.